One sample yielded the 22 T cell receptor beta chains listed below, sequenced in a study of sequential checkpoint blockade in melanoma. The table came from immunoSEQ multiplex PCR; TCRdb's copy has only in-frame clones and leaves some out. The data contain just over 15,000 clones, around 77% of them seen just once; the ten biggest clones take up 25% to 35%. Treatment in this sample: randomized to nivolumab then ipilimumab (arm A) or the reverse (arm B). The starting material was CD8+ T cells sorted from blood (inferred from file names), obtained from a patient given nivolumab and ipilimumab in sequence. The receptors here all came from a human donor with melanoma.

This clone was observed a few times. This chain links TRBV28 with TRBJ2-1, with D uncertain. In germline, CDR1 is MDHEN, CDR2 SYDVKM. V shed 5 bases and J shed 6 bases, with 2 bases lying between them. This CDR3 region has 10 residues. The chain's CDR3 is CASSRNEQFF. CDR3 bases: TGTGCCAGCAGTCGCAATGAGCAGTTCTTC.

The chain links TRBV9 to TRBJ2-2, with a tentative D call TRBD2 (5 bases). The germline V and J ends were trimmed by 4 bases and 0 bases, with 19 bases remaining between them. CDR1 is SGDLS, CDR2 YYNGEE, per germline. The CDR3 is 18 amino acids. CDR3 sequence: CASSSARPADPNTGELFF. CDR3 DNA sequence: TGTGCCAGCAGCTCCGCCCGGCCAGCGGACCCGAACACCGGGGAGCTGTTTTTT.

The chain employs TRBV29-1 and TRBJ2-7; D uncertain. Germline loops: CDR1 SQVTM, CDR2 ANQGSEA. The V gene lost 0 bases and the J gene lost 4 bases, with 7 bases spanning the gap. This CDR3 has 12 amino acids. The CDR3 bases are TGCAGCGTTGAAGATAGAGTTTACGAGCAGTACTTC. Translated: CSVEDRVYEQYF.

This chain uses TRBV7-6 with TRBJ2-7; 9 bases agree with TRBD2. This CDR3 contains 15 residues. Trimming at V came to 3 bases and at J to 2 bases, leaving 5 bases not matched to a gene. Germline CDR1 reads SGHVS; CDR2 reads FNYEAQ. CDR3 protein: CASSFGPSGTYEQYF. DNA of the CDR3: TGTGCCAGCAGCTTTGGGCCTAGCGGGACCTACGAGCAGTACTTC. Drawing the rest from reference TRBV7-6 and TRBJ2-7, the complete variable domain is GAGVSQSPRYKVTKRGQDVALRCDPISGHVSLYWYRQALGQGPEFLTYFNYEAQQDKSGLPNDRFSAERPEGSISTLTIQRTEQRDSAMYRCASSFGPSGTYEQYFGPGTRLTVT.

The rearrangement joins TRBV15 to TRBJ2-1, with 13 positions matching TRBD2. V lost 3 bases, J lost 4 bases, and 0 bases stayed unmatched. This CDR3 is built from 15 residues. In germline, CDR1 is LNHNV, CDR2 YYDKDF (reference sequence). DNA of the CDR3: TGTGCCACCAGCAGGGGACTAGCGGGATACAATGAGCAGTTCTTC. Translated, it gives CATSRGLAGYNEQFF.

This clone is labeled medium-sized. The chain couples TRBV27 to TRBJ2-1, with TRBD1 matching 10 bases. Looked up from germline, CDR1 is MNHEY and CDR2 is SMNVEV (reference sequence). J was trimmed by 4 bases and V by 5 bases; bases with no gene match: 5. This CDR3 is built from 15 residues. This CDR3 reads CASSGGDRGYNEQFF. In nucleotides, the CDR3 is TGTGCCAGCAGTGGAGGGGACAGGGGATACAATGAGCAGTTCTTC.

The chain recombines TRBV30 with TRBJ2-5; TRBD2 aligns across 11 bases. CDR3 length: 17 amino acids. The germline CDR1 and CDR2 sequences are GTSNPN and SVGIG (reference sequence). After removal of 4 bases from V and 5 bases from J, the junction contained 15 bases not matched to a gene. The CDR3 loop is CAWMPPPLSGRGETQYF. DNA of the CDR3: TGTGCCTGGATGCCCCCCCCGCTTAGCGGGAGGGGCGAGACCCAGTACTTC.

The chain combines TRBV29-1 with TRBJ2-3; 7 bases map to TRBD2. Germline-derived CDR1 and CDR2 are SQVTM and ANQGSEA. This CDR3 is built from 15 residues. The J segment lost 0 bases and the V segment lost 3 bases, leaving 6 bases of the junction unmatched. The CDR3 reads CSVEGGKSSTDTQYF. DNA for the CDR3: TGCAGCGTTGAGGGGGGGAAATCTAGCACAGATACGCAGTATTTT.

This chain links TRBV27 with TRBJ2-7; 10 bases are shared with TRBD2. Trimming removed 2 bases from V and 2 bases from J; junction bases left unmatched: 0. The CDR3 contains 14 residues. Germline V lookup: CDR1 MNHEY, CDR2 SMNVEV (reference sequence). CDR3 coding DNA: TGTGCCAGCAGTTTACTAGCGGGGGCCTACGAGCAGTACTTC. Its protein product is CASSLLAGAYEQYF.

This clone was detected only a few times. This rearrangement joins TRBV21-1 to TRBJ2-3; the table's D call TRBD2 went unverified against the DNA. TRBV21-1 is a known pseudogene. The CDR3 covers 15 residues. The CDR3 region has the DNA TGTGCCAGATCTTGGGAGGGGCTTAGCACAGATACGCAGTATTTT. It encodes CARSWEGLSTDTQYF.

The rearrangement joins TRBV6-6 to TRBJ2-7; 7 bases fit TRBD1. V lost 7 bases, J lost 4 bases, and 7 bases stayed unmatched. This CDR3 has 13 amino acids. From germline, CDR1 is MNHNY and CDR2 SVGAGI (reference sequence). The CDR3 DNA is TGTGCCAGCACCGAAAACAGGGGTTACGAGCAGTACTTC. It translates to CASTENRGYEQYF.

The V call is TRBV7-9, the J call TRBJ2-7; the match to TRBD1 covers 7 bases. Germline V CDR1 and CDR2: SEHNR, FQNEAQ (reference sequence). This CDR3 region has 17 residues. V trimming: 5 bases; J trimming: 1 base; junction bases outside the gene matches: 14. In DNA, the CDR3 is TGTGCCAGCAGCCAAAATACCGGGACAGAAGTATCCTACGAGCAGTACTTC. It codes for CASSQNTGTEVSYEQYF.

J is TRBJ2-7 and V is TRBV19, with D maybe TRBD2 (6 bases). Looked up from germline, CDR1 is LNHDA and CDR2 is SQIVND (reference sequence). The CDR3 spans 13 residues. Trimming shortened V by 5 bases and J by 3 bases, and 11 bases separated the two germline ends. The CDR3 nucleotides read TGTGCCAGTAGTTTCGGGACTCACTACGAGCAGTACTTC. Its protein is CASSFGTHYEQYF.

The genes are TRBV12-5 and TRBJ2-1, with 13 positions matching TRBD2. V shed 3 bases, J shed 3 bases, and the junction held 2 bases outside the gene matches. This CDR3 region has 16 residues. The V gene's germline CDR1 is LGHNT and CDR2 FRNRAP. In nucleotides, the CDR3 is TGTGCTAGTGGTTTCGGGACTAGCGGGGACTACAATGAGCAGTTCTTC. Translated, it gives CASGFGTSGDYNEQFF.

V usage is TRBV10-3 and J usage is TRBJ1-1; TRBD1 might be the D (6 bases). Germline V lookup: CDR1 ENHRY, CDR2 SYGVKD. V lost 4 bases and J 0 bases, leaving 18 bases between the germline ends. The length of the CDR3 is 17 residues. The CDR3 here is CAISGKNRDLMNTEAFF. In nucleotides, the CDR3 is TGTGCCATCAGTGGGAAGAACAGGGACCTCATGAACACTGAAGCTTTCTTT.

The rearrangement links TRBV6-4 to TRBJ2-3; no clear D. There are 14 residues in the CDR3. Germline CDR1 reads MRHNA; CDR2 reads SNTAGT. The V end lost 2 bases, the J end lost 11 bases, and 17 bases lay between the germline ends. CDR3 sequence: CASSDMQAPSGQYF. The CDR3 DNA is TGTGCCAGCAGTGACATGCAGGCCCCTTCCGGGCAGTATTTT.

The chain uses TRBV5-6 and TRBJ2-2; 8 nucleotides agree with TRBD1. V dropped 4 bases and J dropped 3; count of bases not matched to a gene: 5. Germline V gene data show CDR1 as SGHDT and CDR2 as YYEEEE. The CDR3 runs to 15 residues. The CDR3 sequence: CASSPRGLYTGELFF. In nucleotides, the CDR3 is TGTGCCAGCAGCCCCAGGGGGCTCTACACCGGGGAGCTGTTTTTT.

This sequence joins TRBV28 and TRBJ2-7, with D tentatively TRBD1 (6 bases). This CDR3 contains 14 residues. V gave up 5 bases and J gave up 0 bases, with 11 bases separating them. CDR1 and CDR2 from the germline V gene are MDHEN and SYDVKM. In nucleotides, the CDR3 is TGTGCCAGCAGTCTGACAGGTAGCTCCTACGAGCAGTACTTC. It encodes CASSLTGSSYEQYF.

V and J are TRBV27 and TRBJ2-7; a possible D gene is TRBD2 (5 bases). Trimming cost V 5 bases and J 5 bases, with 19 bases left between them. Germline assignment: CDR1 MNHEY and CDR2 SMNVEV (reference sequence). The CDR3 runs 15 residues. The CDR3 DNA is TGTGCCAGCAGTCCGTCTAGCTACATGATCCACGAGCAGTACTTC. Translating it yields CASSPSSYMIHEQYF.

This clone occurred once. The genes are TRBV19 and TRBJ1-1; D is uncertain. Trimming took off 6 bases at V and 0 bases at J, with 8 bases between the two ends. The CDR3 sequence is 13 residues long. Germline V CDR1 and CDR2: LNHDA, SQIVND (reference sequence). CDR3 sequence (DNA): TGTGCCAGTAGCTATACGATGAACACTGAAGCTTTCTTT. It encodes CASSYTMNTEAFF. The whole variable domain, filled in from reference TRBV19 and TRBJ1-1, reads DGGITQSPKYLFRKEGQNVTLSCEQNLNHDAMYWYRQDPGQGLRLIYYSQIVNDFQKGDIAEGYSVSREKKESFPLTVTSAQKNPTAFYLCASSYTMNTEAFFGQGTRLTVV.

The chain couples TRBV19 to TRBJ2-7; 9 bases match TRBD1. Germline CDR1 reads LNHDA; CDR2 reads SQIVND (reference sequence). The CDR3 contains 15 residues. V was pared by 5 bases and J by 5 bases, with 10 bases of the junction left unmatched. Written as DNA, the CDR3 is TGTGCCAGTAGTGCGACCGGGACAGGGAGCGACGAGCAGTACTTC. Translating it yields CASSATGTGSDEQYF.

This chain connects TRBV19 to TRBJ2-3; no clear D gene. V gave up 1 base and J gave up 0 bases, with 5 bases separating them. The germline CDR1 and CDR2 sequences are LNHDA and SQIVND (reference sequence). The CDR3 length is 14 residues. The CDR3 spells CASSIAGSTDTQYF. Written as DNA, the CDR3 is TGTGCCAGTAGTATAGCGGGTAGCACAGATACGCAGTATTTT.